The rows below give T cell receptor beta chains drawn from one sample of a study of T cell changes during pregnancy in multiple sclerosis. Generated by immunoSEQ multiplex PCR, the TCRdb table keeps only in-frame clones and is missing some. The sample has some 41,000 clones, 80% to 90% seen once. The sample consisted of CD4+ T cells from peripheral blood mononuclear cells, taken in the first trimester of pregnancy. These receptors were collected from a female donor with multiple sclerosis, enrolled in a pregnancy study. CDR3s include the opening cysteine and the closing phenylalanine or tryptophan. The D gene is left open where the match is weak. Rows give clone size only sometimes, using once, few, many, or a class for an expanded clone.

DNA | CDR3 | D | V | size | J
TGTGCCAGCAGACCCACTAGCGGGCGGAACACCGGGGAGCTGTTTTTT | CASRPTSGRNTGELFF | TRBD2 | TRBV2 | - | TRBJ2-2
TGTGCCAGCAGCGCGGGACAGGTCCCTTCGCAGCCCCAGCATTTT | CASSAGQVPSQPQHF | TRBD1 | TRBV7-9 | - | TRBJ1-5
TGCGCCAGCAGCTTTGACAGGTGGGGATCACCCCTCCACTTT | CASSFDRWGSPLHF | - | TRBV5-1 | - | TRBJ1-6
TGTGCCAGCAGTTACTCGGATGGGGCGAGGGGGGAGACCCAGTACTTC | CASSYSDGARGETQYF | - | TRBV6-5 | - | TRBJ2-5
TGTGCCAGTACTCCAAGGGGGGTCCGGACAGGGGCCGACTATGGCTACACCTTC | CASTPRGVRTGADYGYTF | TRBD1 | TRBV19 | - | TRBJ1-2
TGTGCCAGCAGCCCGGGGGAAAGGAAGTGGGAGACCCAGTACTTC | CASSPGERKWETQYF | - | TRBV27 | - | TRBJ2-5
TGTGCCAGCAGCTTTTCCGGGACAGGGTCAGCCGGGGAGCTGTTTTTT | CASSFSGTGSAGELFF | TRBD1 | TRBV7-9 | - | TRBJ2-2
TGCGCCAGCAGCCCCTACGGACAGGGGAAGTTAGAGGGATCACCCCTCCACTTT | CASSPYGQGKLEGSPLHF | TRBD1 | TRBV4-1 | - | TRBJ1-6
TGTGCCAGCAGTTTAGCGGAAGCAACTAATGAAAAACTGTTTTTT | CASSLAEATNEKLFF | - | TRBV28 | - | TRBJ1-4
TGTGCCAGCAGCTTAGAGGGGTTGGTAAACACCGGGGAGCTGTTTTTT | CASSLEGLVNTGELFF | - | TRBV7-9 | - | TRBJ2-2
TGTGCCAGCAGCTCACAGACAGGACGGACCCAGTACTTC | CASSSQTGRTQYF | - | TRBV7-2 | - | TRBJ2-5
TGTGCCAGCAGCCCCGGAACTAGCGGGGGGGCGGAGACCCAGTACTTC | CASSPGTSGGAETQYF | TRBD2 | TRBV7-9 | once | TRBJ2-5
TGTGCCAGCGGAACCGGGACAGGGGTCGGCTACACCTTC | CASGTGTGVGYTF | TRBD1 | TRBV11-2 | - | TRBJ1-2
TGTGCCAGCAGCCAAGTTGCTTCCAGGGGACCCTACGAGCAGTACTTC | CASSQVASRGPYEQYF | - | TRBV4-2 | - | TRBJ2-7
TGTGCCTGGAGCGGGGCCTACGAGCAGTACTTC | CAWSGAYEQYF | - | TRBV30 | - | TRBJ2-7
TGTGCCTGGAGTGGGACTAGCTCCTACGAGCAGTACTTC | CAWSGTSSYEQYF | TRBD2 | TRBV30 | once | TRBJ2-7
TGCGCCAGCAGCCAAGAACCTGGACTAGCGGCAACCGGGGAGCTGTTTTTT | CASSQEPGLAATGELFF | TRBD2 | TRBV4-3 | - | TRBJ2-2
TGTGCCAGCAGCGTCACAGGGGGCAAGGGAACAGATACGCAGTATTTT | CASSVTGGKGTDTQYF | TRBD1 | TRBV9 | - | TRBJ2-3
TGTGCCAGCAGCTGGGTTGACAGGGTGAACACTGAAGCTTTCTTT | CASSWVDRVNTEAFF | TRBD1 | TRBV5-6 | - | TRBJ1-1
TGTGCCAGCAAGTCTAGCTCCTACAATGAGCAGTTCTTC | CASKSSSYNEQFF | - | TRBV2 | once | TRBJ2-1
TGTGCCAGTAGTATCCATGTGAACACTGAAGCTTTCTTT | CASSIHVNTEAFF | - | TRBV19 | - | TRBJ1-1
TGTGCCAGCTCACTTGGGACAGGCCACTACGAGCAGTACTTC | CASSLGTGHYEQYF | TRBD1 | TRBV18 | - | TRBJ2-7
TGTGCCAGCACTAAGCAAGAGACCCAGTACTTC | CASTKQETQYF | - | TRBV2 | - | TRBJ2-5
TGTGCCAGCAGTTACATAGGACAGGGAAGGGCCGGGGAGCTGTTTTTT | CASSYIGQGRAGELFF | TRBD1 | TRBV6-5 | - | TRBJ2-2
TGTGCCAGCAGTTCACTAGCGGGAGGGCAGCCAGATACGCAGTATTTT | CASSSLAGGQPDTQYF | TRBD2 | TRBV2 | - | TRBJ2-3
TGTGCCAGCAGTTACCAGGGGACAGCTAGTTACGAGCAGTACTTC | CASSYQGTASYEQYF | TRBD1 | TRBV6-5 | - | TRBJ2-7
TGCGCCAGCAGCCCCCCCGGGAGGGTGAACTACGAGCAGTACTTC | CASSPPGRVNYEQYF | TRBD2 | TRBV4-3 | - | TRBJ2-7
TGTGCCAGCAGCGAAGGGGTTTGGGAGACCCAGTACTTC | CASSEGVWETQYF | - | TRBV7-9 | - | TRBJ2-5
TGTGCCAGCAGCTTAGTAGTCGGGGGGGCCGAAGAGACCCAGTACTTC | CASSLVVGGAEETQYF | TRBD2 | TRBV7-2 | - | TRBJ2-5
TGTGCCAGCAGCTCCCTTTCGGACAGGAGAGATGGCTACACCTTC | CASSSLSDRRDGYTF | TRBD1 | TRBV11-2 | - | TRBJ1-2
TGTGCCAGCAGCTTAGGACAGGGACTCTTTAATGAGCAGTTCTTC | CASSLGQGLFNEQFF | TRBD1 | TRBV2 | - | TRBJ2-1
TGTGCCAGCAGCTTGGATGGGCTACAAGAGACCCAGTACTTC | CASSLDGLQETQYF | - | TRBV5-4 | - | TRBJ2-5
TGTGCCAGCAGCGGCCCGACAGTCCAAGAGACCCAGTACTTC | CASSGPTVQETQYF | - | TRBV12-1 | - | TRBJ2-5
TGTGCCAGCAGTGGCAGGGGGAACACTGAAGCTTTCTTT | CASSGRGNTEAFF | - | TRBV6-4 | - | TRBJ1-1
TGTGCCAGTAGCCGACAGAATTCACCCCTCCACTTT | CASSRQNSPLHF | - | TRBV19 | - | TRBJ1-6
TGTGCCAGCAGTGGAACAGGGTCGATCACTGAAGCTTTCTTT | CASSGTGSITEAFF | - | TRBV25-1 | - | TRBJ1-1
TGCGCCGTAGAGGCTAGCGGGACGTACGAGCAGTACTTC | CAVEASGTYEQYF | TRBD2 | TRBV10-2 | - | TRBJ2-7
TGTGCCAGCAGTTCTAAGGACACAAACTATGGCTACACCTTC | CASSSKDTNYGYTF | - | TRBV6-6 | - | TRBJ1-2
TGTGCCAGTAGTCGGCAGGCGTCCTACGAGCAGTACTTC | CASSRQASYEQYF | - | TRBV19 | - | TRBJ2-7
TGTGCCAGCAGCGAAAATCCGGGACAGGGGGTCTTTACAGATACGCAGTATTTT | CASSENPGQGVFTDTQYF | TRBD1 | TRBV9 | - | TRBJ2-3